These 28 T cell receptor beta chains came from one sample sequenced in a study of T-cell reconstitution after alpha-beta-depleted transplantation in children. Unique molecular identifiers were used in preparing the TCRbeta library. TCRdb independently ran MiXCR on the PCR reads; one entry per CDR3 protein. The top ten hold 2% to 3% of the sample, which has some 300,000 distinct CDR3 sequences, 10% seen once. The sample in question was PBMCs from the stem cell graft donor, obtained from the stem cell graft. The receptors stem from a human donor who donated a stem cell graft to a child with acute lymphoblastic leukemia.

The rearrangement links TRBV21-1 to TRBJ2-2; the table's D call TRBD1 went unverified against the DNA. TRBV21-1 is annotated as a pseudogene. The CDR3 has 18 residues. CDR3 sequence (DNA): TGTGCCAGCAGCAAAGAAATGGGGGTTGACGCAAACACCGGGGAGCTGTTTTTT. As protein: CASSKEMGVDANTGELFF.

The chain recombines TRBV12-3 or TRBV12-4 with TRBJ1-1, with D perhaps TRBD1 (5 bases). Between the trimmed V and J ends, which lost 3 bases and 3 bases, there was a span of 14 bases. The CDR3 sequence is 15 residues long. The CDR3 nucleotides read TGTGCCAGCAGTTTCTCCCAGGGTGCGGACACTGAAGCTTTCTTT. Protein sequence: CASSFSQGADTEAFF.

The chain carries TRBV5-1 and TRBJ1-4; a weak D match, TRBD1 (6 bases). Germline CDR1 reads SGHRS; CDR2 reads YFSETQ. V lost 4 bases and J 7 bases, leaving 17 bases between the germline ends. There are 15 residues in the CDR3. CDR3 region: CASSPGTQGGEKLFF. In DNA, the CDR3 is TGCGCCAGCAGCCCAGGGACACAAGGTGGTGAAAAACTGTTTTTT.

This clonotype was counted between two and nine times. DNA for the CDR3: TGCGCCAGCAGCCAAGATGGCGGGAAGGAGACCCAGTACTTC. It encodes CASSQDGGKETQYF. The V call is TRBV4-3, the J call TRBJ2-5, with D perhaps matching TRBD2 (6 bases). Germline loops: CDR1 LGHNA, CDR2 YSLEER. The CDR3 consists of 14 residues. V shed 0 bases and J shed 5 bases, with 10 bases lying between them.

The CDR3 bases are TGTGCCAGCAGCTTAGGTGGGGGGGGTGTTAGGACCCAGTACTTC. This sequence encodes CASSLGGGGVRTQYF. The chain recombines TRBV11-2 with TRBJ2-5; 7 bases are a match to TRBD2. Germline lookup yields CDR1 SGHAT and CDR2 FQNNGV. With 1 base clipped from V and 7 bases from J, the junction kept 9 bases outside the gene matches. CDR3 length: 15 residues.

This clonotype has only a few counts. V gene TRBV6-1 combines with J gene TRBJ2-1; TRBD2 aligns across 14 bases. V was pared by 5 bases and J by 9 bases, with 3 bases of the junction left unmatched. The CDR3 is 14 amino acids. Germline V gene sequence: CDR1 MNHNS, CDR2 SASEGT. CDR3 sequence (DNA): TGTGCCAGCAGTCCGACTAGCGGGAGGGTTGAGCAGTTCTTC. It specifies CASSPTSGRVEQFF.

CDR3 DNA: TGTGCCACCATAGAAACAGGGGGCGGTCAGCCCCAGCATTTT. It specifies CATIETGGGQPQHF. The chain combines TRBV19 with TRBJ1-5; 9 bases agree with TRBD1. This CDR3 comprises 14 residues. Germline V CDR1 and CDR2: LNHDA, SQIVND (reference sequence). The J segment lost 6 bases and the V segment lost 10 bases, leaving 10 bases of the junction unmatched.

This clonotype was detected ten times or more. The CDR3 loop reads CSVGSLGQGASYGYTF. The CDR3 nucleotides read TGCAGCGTTGGAAGTTTAGGACAGGGGGCTTCGTATGGCTACACCTTC. The V gene is TRBV29-1, the J gene TRBJ1-2, with 11 nucleotides matching TRBD1. Germline V lookup: CDR1 SQVTM, CDR2 ANQGSEA. The junction had 12 bases not matched to a gene; V was cut back by 4 bases and J by 5 bases. This CDR3 contains 16 residues.

This clonotype was picked up many times. The V call is TRBV5-1, the J call TRBJ1-2; D gene uncertain. This CDR3 spans 14 amino acids. Trimming took off 0 bases at V and 4 bases at J, with 10 bases between the two ends. From germline, CDR1 is SGHRS and CDR2 YFSETQ. CDR3 DNA: TGCGCCAGCAGCTTGGAGGCCGTCTCCTATGGCTACACCTTC. It codes for CASSLEAVSYGYTF.

The chain combines TRBV29-1 with TRBJ2-1, with D hard to call. The CDR3 is 12 amino acids. Germline CDR1 is SQVTM and CDR2 is ANQGSEA. Trimming pared 7 bases from V and 7 bases from J, leaving 14 bases between. The CDR3 region has the DNA TGCAGCGCGGGCCTTACCTCGAATGAGCAGTTCTTC. Encoded protein: CSAGLTSNEQFF.

The table lists this clonotype with a few counts. The rearrangement links TRBV5-1 to TRBJ1-6, with 8 bases identical to TRBD1. V lost 4 bases, J lost 5 bases, and 5 bases stayed unmatched. The CDR3 is 15 residues long. CDR1 is SGHRS and CDR2 is YFSETQ in the germline V gene. The CDR3 DNA reads as TGCGCCAGCAGCCCGGGACAGGTTAATAATTCACCCCTCCACTTT. As protein: CASSPGQVNNSPLHF.

This clonotype came up a few times. CDR3 sequence: CASTSYADSYEQYF. CDR3 sequence (DNA): TGTGCCAGCACCTCATACGCGGACTCCTACGAGCAGTACTTC. The V call is TRBV7-9, the J call TRBJ2-7; no clear D. Germline V gives CDR1 SEHNR, CDR2 FQNEAQ (reference sequence). The CDR3 is made up of 14 amino acids. Between the trimmed V and J ends, which lost 7 bases and 0 bases, there was a span of 13 bases.

This clonotype was counted only a few times. The genes are TRBV12-3 or TRBV12-4 and TRBJ2-2; weak D call: TRBD1 (6 bases). V was shortened by 6 bases and J by 7 bases, with 15 bases between the two germline ends. The CDR3 totals 14 residues. The CDR3 loop is CASSSGTFSGELFF. CDR3 sequence (DNA): TGTGCCAGCAGCTCCGGGACATTCAGCGGGGAGCTGTTTTTT.

This clonotype was seen many times. The chain combines TRBV20-1 with TRBJ2-7; D call uncertain. Trimming shortened V by 0 bases and J by 5 bases, and 11 bases separated the two germline ends. This CDR3 has 13 residues. In germline, CDR1 is DFQATT, CDR2 SNEGSKA (reference sequence). In DNA form, the CDR3 reads TGCAGTGCTAGAGATCCGAACCACAACGAGCAGTACTTC. Amino acids: CSARDPNHNEQYF.

In its sample, this clonotype was seen a few times. V is TRBV28 and J is TRBJ2-1; no definite D call. Per germline, CDR1 MDHEN and CDR2 SYDVKM. V shed 2 bases and J shed 0 bases, with 14 bases lying between them. The CDR3 has 17 residues. The CDR3 DNA sequence: TGTGCCAGCAGTTTACCCCTCGGCGGAAGCTCCTACAATGAGCAGTTCTTC. Translation: CASSLPLGGSSYNEQFF.

This clonotype was observed many times. The genes are TRBV5-8 and TRBJ2-7; unclear D gene. Between the trimmed V and J ends, which lost 0 bases and 2 bases, there was a span of 9 bases. Germline CDR1 is SGHTS and CDR2 is YDEGEE. The CDR3 totals 14 residues. The CDR3 reads CASSLDGSPYEQYF. The CDR3 bases are TGTGCCAGCAGCTTGGATGGCAGCCCCTACGAGCAGTACTTC.

This clonotype has ten or more counts. At one boundary the junction diverges from the germline segment, which might be a read error. This chain joins TRBV28 and TRBJ2-1; a possible D gene is TRBD2 (6 bases). This CDR3 is built from 13 residues. Germline CDR1 MDHEN, CDR2 SYDVKM. In nucleotides, the CDR3 is TGTGCCAGCAGTTGGGGTGGGACTCCCGAAAAGCTCTTC. Translated: CASSWGGTPEKLF.

The gene calls are TRBV19 and TRBJ1-5; D gene unclear. Trimming took 6 bases from V and 0 from J, leaving 15 bases between them. This CDR3 region has 16 residues. Per the germline V gene, CDR1 is LNHDA and CDR2 is SQIVND (reference sequence). The CDR3 DNA sequence: TGTGCCAGTAGCCAACCATATGGGGTTAGCAATCAGCCCCAGCATTTT. Translating gives CASSQPYGVSNQPQHF.

This clonotype was picked up a small number of times. The gene calls are TRBV19 and TRBJ1-5, with 9 nucleotides matching TRBD1. This CDR3 has 18 residues. Germline assignment: CDR1 LNHDA and CDR2 SQIVND (reference sequence). After removal of 5 bases from V and 0 bases from J, the junction contained 11 bases not matched to a gene. Here the CDR3 reads CASSSGTGNRYSNQPQHF. The CDR3 region has the DNA TGTGCCAGTAGTTCCGGGACAGGGAACCGTTATAGCAATCAGCCCCAGCATTTT. The full variable domain, in which reference TRBV19 and TRBJ1-5 provide the parts outside the CDR3, is DGGITQSPKYLFRKEGQNVTLSCEQNLNHDAMYWYRQDPGQGLRLIYYSQIVNDFQKGDIAEGYSVSREKKESFPLTVTSAQKNPTAFYLCASSSGTGNRYSNQPQHFGDGTRLSIL.

The sample holds a few counts of this clonotype. The rearrangement joins TRBV27 to TRBJ2-1; D possibly matches TRBD1 or TRBD2 (6 bases each). Trimming shortened V by 0 bases and J by 13 bases, and 19 bases separated the two germline ends. CDR1 and CDR2 (germline): MNHEY, SMNVEV (reference sequence). CDR3 length: 15 amino acids. The CDR3 DNA sequence: TGTGCCAGCAGTTTATCTTGGGTTGGAGGGGGACCCCAGTTCTTC. Translated, it gives CASSLSWVGGGPQFF.

There are many counts of this clonotype. The CDR3 loop is CASRGDSSYEQYF. CDR3 sequence (DNA): TGTGCCAGCAGGGGGGACAGTTCCTACGAGCAGTACTTC. V is TRBV6-1 and J is TRBJ2-7; 7 bases match TRBD1. Per the germline V gene, CDR1 is MNHNS and CDR2 is SASEGT. The CDR3 runs to 13 residues. The J segment lost 1 base and the V segment lost 6 bases, leaving 3 bases of the junction unmatched.

This clonotype was observed a handful of times. The chain uses TRBV20-1 and TRBJ2-3, with 11 bases aligning to TRBD2. The V gene end was trimmed by 4 bases and the J gene end by 1 base; junction bases not matched to a gene: 7. The germline gives CDR1 DFQATT, CDR2 SNEGSKA (reference sequence). CDR3 length equals 16 residues. The CDR3 loop is CSAIAGGPRGTDTQYF. The CDR3 coding sequence is TGCAGTGCTATAGCGGGAGGGCCACGCGGCACAGATACGCAGTATTTT.

This rearrangement joins TRBV7-2 to TRBJ2-3; D is undetermined. The V gene's germline CDR1 is SGHTA and CDR2 FQGNSA. CDR3 length: 14 residues. Between the trimmed V and J ends, which lost 1 base and 4 bases, there was a span of 9 bases. In nucleotides, the CDR3 is TGTGCCAGCAGCTTAGGTTCCCCCCCAGATACGCAGTATTTT. This gives the protein CASSLGSPPDTQYF.

The CDR3 DNA sequence: TGCAGTGCTAGAGAGGGGATTAACTACGAGCAGTACTTC. Protein sequence: CSAREGINYEQYF. The chain links TRBV20-1 to TRBJ2-7; D is undetermined. The ends were cut back, 0 bases at V and 3 bases at J, with 9 bases in the middle. The CDR3 spans 13 residues. Germline V gives CDR1 DFQATT, CDR2 SNEGSKA (reference sequence).

In its sample, this clonotype was seen a few times. The chain joins TRBV27 to TRBJ1-2; the D gene is possibly TRBD1 (5 bases). V lost 2 bases and J lost 4, with 8 bases in between. Germline V CDR1 and CDR2: MNHEY, SMNVEV (reference sequence). This CDR3 is 13 amino acids long. As DNA, the CDR3 is TGTGCCAGCAGTTTAAAAGACAGCTATGGCTACACCTTC. Protein sequence: CASSLKDSYGYTF.

The V gene is TRBV7-9, the J gene TRBJ1-5; D is undetermined. Germline V gene lookup returns CDR1 SEHNR and CDR2 FQNEAQ (reference sequence). The length of the CDR3 is 17 residues. Trimming cost V 4 bases and J 6 bases, with 22 bases left between them. The CDR3 DNA reads TGTGCCAGCAGCTCCGGGGAATATCTAGGGTGGGCTCAGCCCCAGCATTTT. It encodes CASSSGEYLGWAQPQHF.

This clonotype occurred many times. The rearrangement links TRBV20-1 to TRBJ2-7; 10 positions match TRBD1. With 2 bases clipped from V and 4 bases from J, the junction kept 8 bases outside the gene matches. The V gene's germline CDR1 is DFQATT and CDR2 SNEGSKA (reference sequence). The length of the CDR3 is 15 residues. The CDR3 loop is CSARKPGQGLYEQYF. CDR3 DNA sequence: TGCAGTGCTAGAAAACCGGGACAGGGGTTGTACGAGCAGTACTTC.

The chain is built from TRBV5-1 and TRBJ2-1; D possibly corresponds to TRBD1 (5 bases). From germline, CDR1 is SGHRS and CDR2 YFSETQ. CDR3 length: 15 amino acids. V lost 4 bases and J lost 4, with 15 bases in between. The CDR3 sequence is CASSPGRARYNEQFF. The CDR3 DNA reads TGCGCCAGCAGCCCCGGCAGGGCACGATACAATGAGCAGTTCTTC.